The 13 T cell receptor beta chains below were found in one sample sequenced in a study of blood T cell repertoires in COVID-19. Sequenced by immunoSEQ multiplex PCR; TCRdb stores in-frame clones only, minus some. The data contain 180,000 or so clones, nearly 80% of them singletons. The sample comprised PBMCs or T cells enriched from blood (not recorded which). All receptors derive from a man between 60 and 70 years old who had been exposed to COVID-19.

With regard to this clone: An end of the junction does not agree with germline; a read error may underlie this. The V gene is TRBV5-1, the J gene TRBJ2-7; 7 bases match TRBD1. CDR1 and CDR2 (germline): SGHRS, YFSETQ. There are 13 residues in the CDR3. The CDR3 bases are TGCGCCAGCAGCTTGACAGGGGACAAAAAAAGTTTGTTC. Protein product: CASSLTGDKKSLF.

Only one count was recorded for this clone. This sequence joins TRBV13 and TRBJ1-2; tentative D call: TRBD1 (5 bases). Trimming took off 5 bases at V and 0 bases at J, with 25 bases between the two ends. Germline V gene data show CDR1 as PRHDT and CDR2 as FYEKMQ (reference sequence). The CDR3 has 19 amino acids. CDR3 loop: CASSPGWTSGGRANYGYTF. In nucleotides, the CDR3 is TGTGCCAGCAGCCCCGGTTGGACGTCGGGGGGGAGGGCTAACTATGGCTACACCTTC.

The V and J genes are TRBV5-1 and TRBJ2-4; 8 positions match TRBD2. V gave up 1 base and J gave up 3 bases; unmatched junction bases: 3. The germline gives CDR1 SGHRS, CDR2 YFSETQ. The CDR3 sequence is 15 residues long. CDR3: CASSLPTSGKNIQYF. CDR3 DNA: TGCGCCAGCAGCTTGCCCACTAGCGGCAAAAACATTCAGTACTTC.

The V and J genes are TRBV30 and TRBJ1-3; the match to TRBD1 covers 7 bases. CDR3 length: 17 amino acids. The V and J ends lost 2 bases and 0 bases, in that order; junction bases with no gene match: 10. In germline, CDR1 is GTSNPN, CDR2 SVGIG (reference sequence). The CDR3 sequence: CAWSSWGQSISGNTIYF. CDR3 in DNA: TGTGCCTGGAGTTCCTGGGGACAGTCTATCTCTGGAAACACCATATATTTT.

The V call is TRBV19, the J call TRBJ2-2; D possibly corresponds to TRBD1 (6 bases). V lost 5 bases to trimming and J lost 6 bases, with 13 bases between them. Germline lookup yields CDR1 LNHDA and CDR2 SQIVND (reference sequence). The CDR3 runs 14 residues. For the CDR3, the DNA is TGTGCCAGTAGTGCGACAGGAGCCGCCGGGGAGCTGTTTTTT. It codes for CASSATGAAGELFF.

This chain joins TRBV12-3 or TRBV12-4 and TRBJ2-2; possible D gene TRBD2, 5 bases. The germline V and J ends were trimmed by 2 bases and 4 bases, with 5 bases remaining between them. This CDR3 is 13 amino acids long. The CDR3 bases are TGTGCCAGCAGTTTACGGGGCACCGGGGAGCTGTTTTTT. Translating it yields CASSLRGTGELFF.

This clone was picked up one time. The rearrangement links TRBV29-1 to TRBJ1-1; D uncertain. This CDR3 contains 12 residues. Per the germline V gene, CDR1 is SQVTM and CDR2 is ANQGSEA. V was pared by 0 bases and J by 10 bases, with 12 bases between. The CDR3 spells CSVEEGRGGAFF. For the CDR3, the DNA is TGCAGCGTTGAAGAGGGCCGGGGAGGAGCTTTCTTT.

This clone has only a few counts. The genes are TRBV2 and TRBJ2-7, with unresolved D. Looked up from germline, CDR1 is SNHLY and CDR2 is FYNNEI. Trimming stripped 1 base from V and 3 bases from J, with 7 bases between. The CDR3 length is 13 residues. The CDR3 DNA is TGTGCCAGCAGTGAAGGGGCCTTCTACGAGCAGTACTTC. Translation gives CASSEGAFYEQYF.

The chain employs TRBV14 and TRBJ2-7; D perhaps matches TRBD1 (6 bases). The CDR3 is made up of 14 amino acids. Germline-derived CDR1 and CDR2 are SGHDN and FVKESK. Trimming took 4 bases from V and 2 from J, leaving 12 bases between them. CDR3 protein: CASSRGPTAYEQYF. In nucleotides, the CDR3 is TGTGCCAGCAGCCGGGGGCCGACAGCCTACGAGCAGTACTTC.

The chain has TRBV7-2 and TRBJ2-7; D ambiguous. V lost 2 bases and J lost 0, with 8 bases in between. Per the germline V gene, CDR1 is SGHTA and CDR2 is FQGNSA. The CDR3 spans 14 residues. This CDR3 is CASSLSFSSYEQYF. The CDR3 DNA reads as TGTGCCAGCAGCTTATCCTTCAGCTCCTACGAGCAGTACTTC. Supplemented by reference TRBV7-2 and TRBJ2-7, the full variable domain reads GAGVSQSPSNKVTEKGKDVELRCDPISGHTALYWYRQSLGQGLEFLIYFQGNSAPDKSGLPSDRFSAERTGGSVSTLTIQRTQQEDSAVYLCASSLSFSSYEQYFGPGTRLTVT.

The chain combines TRBV11-3 with TRBJ2-1, with 9 bases identical to TRBD2. Germline V lookup: CDR1 SGHNT, CDR2 YENEEA. The CDR3 length is 15 residues. Trimming cost V 5 bases and J 1 base; bases outside gene matches: 3. The CDR3 coding sequence is TGTGCCAGCAGCCCCAGCGGGGGGTCCTACAATGAGCAGTTCTTC. This gives the protein CASSPSGGSYNEQFF.

The chain uses TRBV10-3 and TRBJ2-1, with 15 bases lining up with TRBD2. CDR1 is ENHRY, CDR2 SYGVKD, per germline. The V and J ends lost 6 bases and 3 bases, in that order; junction bases with no gene match: 6. The CDR3 consists of 17 residues. The CDR3 nucleotides are TGTGCCATCAGCACCGGGACTAGCGGGGGGAACTACAATGAGCAGTTCTTC. Residues: CAISTGTSGGNYNEQFF.

The V call is TRBV7-9, the J call TRBJ2-1; 11 bases agree with TRBD2. Germline assignment: CDR1 SEHNR and CDR2 FQNEAQ (reference sequence). The CDR3 loop spans 12 amino acids. V lost 6 bases, J lost 15 bases, and 7 bases stayed unmatched. The DNA of the CDR3 is TGTGCCAGCAGGCAATCTAGCGGGAGGCTGTTCTTC. It is translated as CASRQSSGRLFF. Full variable domain (rest looked up from reference TRBV7-9 and TRBJ2-1): DTGVSQNPRHKITKRGQNVTFRCDPISEHNRLYWYRQTLGQGPEFLTYFQNEAQLEKSRLLSDRFSAERPKGSFSTLEIQRTEQGDSAMYLCASRQSSGRLFFGPGTRLTVL.